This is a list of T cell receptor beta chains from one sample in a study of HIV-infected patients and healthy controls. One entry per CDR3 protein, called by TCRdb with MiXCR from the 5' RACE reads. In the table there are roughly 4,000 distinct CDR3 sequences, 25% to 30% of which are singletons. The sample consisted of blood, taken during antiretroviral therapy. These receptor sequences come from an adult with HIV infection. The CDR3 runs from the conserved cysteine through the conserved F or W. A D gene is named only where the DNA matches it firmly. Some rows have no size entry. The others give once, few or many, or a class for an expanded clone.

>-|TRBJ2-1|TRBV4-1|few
CASSQERGGSYNEQFF
TGCGCCAGCAGCCAAGAAAGGGGGGGCTCCTACAATGAGCAGTTCTTC
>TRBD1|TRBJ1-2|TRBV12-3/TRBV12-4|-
CASSLGPGTDGYTF
TGTGCCAGCAGTTTGGGCCCCGGGACAGATGGCTACACCTTC
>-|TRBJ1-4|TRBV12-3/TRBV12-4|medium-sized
CASSFRGAPNEKLFF
TGTGCCAGCAGTTTTAGGGGCGCACCTAATGAAAAACTGTTTTTT
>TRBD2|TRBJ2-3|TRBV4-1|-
CASSPSSGGGTDTQYF
TGCGCCAGCAGCCCTTCTAGCGGGGGGGGCACAGATACGCAGTATTTT
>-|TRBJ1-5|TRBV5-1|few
CASSLPYSNQPQHF
TGCGCCAGCAGCTTGCCGTATAGCAATCAGCCCCAGCATTTT
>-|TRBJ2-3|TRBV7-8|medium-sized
CASSLAVRPSTDTQYF
TGTGCCAGCAGCTTAGCAGTCAGACCTTCCACAGATACGCAGTATTTT
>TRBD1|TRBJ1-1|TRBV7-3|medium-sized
CASSYYRGTEAFF
TGTGCCAGCAGCTACTACAGGGGCACTGAAGCTTTCTTT
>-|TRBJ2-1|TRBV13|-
CASSLVYRYNEQFF
TGTGCCAGCAGCTTAGTTTACAGGTACAATGAGCAGTTCTTC
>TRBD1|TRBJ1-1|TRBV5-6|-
CASSGPGQGAFEAFF
TGTGCCAGCAGCGGCCCGGGACAGGGGGCATTTGAAGCTTTCTTT
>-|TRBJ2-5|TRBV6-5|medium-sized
CASSYAGGHAGTQYF
TGTGCCAGCAGTTACGCCGGCGGCCACGCAGGGACCCAGTACTTC